One sample yielded the 20 T cell receptor beta chains listed below, sequenced in a study of T cell repertoires in cytomegalovirus infection. Their antigens are not known. TCRdb redid the calling of the reads with MiXCR, one entry per CDR3 protein. The sample holds around 570,000 distinct CDR3 sequences, 40% seen once. This specimen was cultured PBMCs, taken from culture after CMV antigen stimulation. The receptors originated from a human donor in good health (CMV status not recorded). Some clones in this sample may be carry-over from other donors' samples.

The chain recombines TRBV10-3 with TRBJ2-1; 9 nucleotides align to TRBD1. The V segment lost 6 bases and the J segment 7 bases; nucleotides outside the gene matches: 13. The CDR3 consists of 16 residues. CDR1 is ENHRY and CDR2 is SYGVKD in the germline V gene. In nucleotides, the CDR3 is TGTGCCATCAGAATAGGAACAGGGGGCAAGTCGAATGAGCAGTTCTTC. It codes for CAIRIGTGGKSNEQFF.

The gene calls are TRBV7-9 and TRBJ1-5; TRBD1 is a possible D gene (5 bases). Germline V CDR1 and CDR2: SEHNR, FQNEAQ (reference sequence). The germline V and J ends were trimmed by 5 bases and 5 bases, with 13 bases remaining between them. CDR3 size: 14 residues. In nucleotides, the CDR3 is TGTGCCAGCAGCCTGCAGGGTCGGGATCAGCCCCAGCATTTT. This gives the protein CASSLQGRDQPQHF.

This clonotype occurred a few times. The rearrangement uses TRBV12-3 or TRBV12-4 and TRBJ1-4; D gene uncertain. This CDR3 is built from 15 residues. Deletions cut 10 bases from V and 5 bases from J, with 20 bases between. The CDR3 sequence is CATEFHPGPNEKLFF. The CDR3 DNA follows: TGTGCCACCGAATTCCACCCGGGCCCCAATGAAAAACTGTTTTTT.

This clonotype was counted only a few times. The J gene is TRBJ2-7, the V gene TRBV6-1; 8 nucleotides match TRBD2. Losses at the gene ends were 5 bases for V and 0 bases for J; bases not matched to a gene: 6. This CDR3 has 15 amino acids. Germline assignment: CDR1 MNHNS and CDR2 SASEGT. The CDR3 bases are TGTGCCAGCAGTTACCGGGAGGGCCTCTCCTACGAGCAGTACTTC. It translates to CASSYREGLSYEQYF.

The chain links TRBV19 to TRBJ1-1; D may be TRBD1 (6 bases). The CDR3 totals 15 residues. Trimming removed 4 bases at V and 1 base at J, with 13 bases between. CDR1 and CDR2 from the germline V gene are LNHDA and SQIVND (reference sequence). The CDR3 loop is CASSTYSQGNTEAFF. CDR3 sequence (DNA): TGTGCCAGTAGTACCTACTCACAGGGGAACACTGAAGCTTTCTTT.

This clonotype was observed a handful of times. This chain connects TRBV7-2 to TRBJ2-5; 8 bases are shared with TRBD1. This CDR3 has 13 amino acids. From germline, CDR1 is SGHTA and CDR2 FQGNSA. V gave up 5 bases and J gave up 4 bases; unmatched junction bases: 3. CDR3: CASSTQGGETQYF. The DNA of the CDR3 is TGTGCCAGCAGCACACAGGGGGGAGAGACCCAGTACTTC.

The V and J genes are TRBV7-2 and TRBJ1-1; TRBD1 is a possible D gene (6 bases). CDR1 SGHTA and CDR2 FQGNSA come from the germline V gene. The V gene lost 1 base and the J gene lost 1 base, with 13 bases spanning the gap. The CDR3 is 16 residues long. As DNA, the CDR3 is TGTGCCAGCAGCTTAGATTGGGGGGCGGGGAACACTGAAGCTTTCTTT. It specifies CASSLDWGAGNTEAFF.

This clonotype was detected only a few times. J is TRBJ1-1 and V is TRBV4-3; D might be TRBD1 (5 bases). Trimming left V 0 bases short and J 14 bases short, with 19 bases between. The germline CDR1 and CDR2 sequences are LGHNA and YSLEER. The CDR3 loop spans 14 amino acids. The DNA for the CDR3 is TGCGCCAGCAGCCAAGATGGGGGGTGGGACCGTGCGTTCTTT. Amino acid sequence: CASSQDGGWDRAFF.

V and J are TRBV5-4 and TRBJ2-3, with 7 nucleotides matching TRBD2. V lost 3 bases and J lost 0; bases outside the gene matches: 7. Germline V gene sequence: CDR1 SGHNT, CDR2 YYREEE (reference sequence). CDR3 length equals 16 residues. The CDR3 nucleotides read TGTGCCAGCAGCTCGGCGGGGACTACCAGCACAGATACGCAGTATTTT. Protein: CASSSAGTTSTDTQYF.

J is TRBJ1-5 and V is TRBV20-1; D is unresolved. Trimming took 0 bases from V and 3 from J, leaving 3 bases between them. This CDR3 has 12 amino acids. CDR1 and CDR2 from the germline V gene are DFQATT and SNEGSKA (reference sequence). DNA for the CDR3: TGCAGTGCTAGAGATGTCAATCAGCCCCAGCATTTT. This gives the protein CSARDVNQPQHF.

There are a few counts of this clonotype. The chain recombines TRBV7-2 with TRBJ2-3, with D unresolved. Germline CDR1 and CDR2: SGHTA and FQGNSA. The CDR3 has 14 residues. V lost 5 bases to trimming and J lost 1 base, with 10 bases between them. This chain's CDR3 is CASSTKWGTDTQYF. CDR3 in DNA: TGTGCCAGCAGCACAAAGTGGGGCACAGATACGCAGTATTTT.

This clonotype was detected only a few times. V gene TRBV7-2 combines with J gene TRBJ2-1; 12 bases map to TRBD2. The V and J ends lost 0 bases and 5 bases, in that order; junction bases with no gene match: 11. This CDR3 is 19 amino acids long. CDR1 is SGHTA, CDR2 FQGNSA, per germline. The CDR3 is CASSLAPQTSGSWHNEQFF. The CDR3 DNA reads TGTGCCAGCAGCTTAGCGCCGCAGACTAGCGGGAGTTGGCACAATGAGCAGTTCTTC.

The chain carries TRBV5-1 and TRBJ2-5; 14 positions match TRBD2. CDR1 and CDR2 from the germline V gene are SGHRS and YFSETQ. CDR3 size: 22 residues. Trimming took 4 bases from V and 0 from J; bases not matched to a gene: 20. CDR3 loop: CASSKPGLAGGPGQTYQETQYF. In DNA, the CDR3 is TGCGCCAGCAGCAAACCCGGACTAGCGGGGGGACCAGGACAAACCTACCAAGAGACCCAGTACTTC.

This clonotype was observed a few times. The rearrangement uses TRBV6-1 and TRBJ2-7, with TRBD1 matching 10 bases. Germline assignment: CDR1 MNHNS and CDR2 SASEGT. There are 15 residues in the CDR3. V was pared by 5 bases and J by 6 bases, with 10 bases of the junction left unmatched. The CDR3, as DNA: TGTGCCAGCAGTCCACCCGGGACAGGGGAGGGCGAGCAGTACTTC. Its translation is CASSPPGTGEGEQYF.

This rearrangement joins TRBV27 to TRBJ2-7; 7 nucleotides agree with TRBD2. Per germline, CDR1 MNHEY and CDR2 SMNVEV (reference sequence). V shed 11 bases, J shed 3 bases, and the junction held 4 bases outside the gene matches. The CDR3 consists of 11 residues. CDR3: CASGGSYEQYF. DNA of the CDR3: TGTGCCTCCGGGGGGAGCTACGAGCAGTACTTC.

The genes are TRBV5-1 and TRBJ2-3, with D possibly called TRBD1 or TRBD2 (5 bases each). The V and J ends lost 1 base and 2 bases respectively, with 11 bases between them. Germline V gene sequence: CDR1 SGHRS, CDR2 YFSETQ. The CDR3 runs 15 residues. The CDR3 DNA sequence: TGCGCCAGCAGCTTGAACCCGGGACCCACAGATACGCAGTATTTT. Its protein is CASSLNPGPTDTQYF. The whole variable domain, remainder taken from reference TRBV5-1 and TRBJ2-3, is KAGVTQTPRYLIKTRGQQVTLSCSPISGHRSVSWYQQTPGQGLQFLFEYFSETQRNKGNFPGRFSGRQFSNSRSEMNVSTLELGDSALYLCASSLNPGPTDTQYFGPGTRLTVL.

The chain employs TRBV5-6 and TRBJ2-2; maybe TRBD1 (5 bases). The V gene lost 3 bases and the J gene lost 3 bases, with 9 bases spanning the gap. Germline V gene sequence: CDR1 SGHDT, CDR2 YYEEEE. The CDR3 is 14 residues long. CDR3 loop: CASSSTDYTGELFF. CDR3 nucleotide sequence: TGTGCCAGCAGCTCGACAGATTACACCGGGGAGCTGTTTTTT.

This clonotype was counted once. The genes are TRBV2 and TRBJ2-2, with 7 bases that match TRBD1. V lost 8 bases, J lost 2 bases, and 11 bases stayed unmatched. Germline CDR1 reads SNHLY; CDR2 reads FYNNEI. The CDR3 totals 16 residues. CDR3: CASGKETGINTGELFF. In DNA, the CDR3 is TGTGCCAGCGGAAAAGAGACAGGGATCAACACCGGGGAGCTGTTTTTT.

The CDR3 nucleotides read TGTGCCACCAGTAGGACAGGTAGCAATCAGCCCCAGCATTTT. Its protein product is CATSRTGSNQPQHF. The chain employs TRBV24-1 and TRBJ1-5; 7 bases agree with TRBD1. From germline, CDR1 is KGHDR and CDR2 SFDVKD. The CDR3 consists of 14 residues. The ends lost 6 bases at V and 0 bases at J; junction bases unmatched: 1.

This clonotype was recorded once. The chain couples TRBV28 to TRBJ2-3, with D perhaps TRBD1 or TRBD2 (6 bases each). The CDR3 covers 13 residues. V lost 11 bases and J 2 bases, leaving 14 bases between the germline ends. Germline-derived CDR1 and CDR2 are MDHEN and SYDVKM. The CDR3 spells CAGGGRVTDTQYF. CDR3 DNA: TGTGCCGGTGGGGGGCGGGTCACAGATACGCAGTATTTT.